This T cell receptor beta chain was profiled in a study of blood T cell repertoires in COVID-19 (dated by TCRdb to the early 2020s). Describing the broader study: Collaborator samples came from the United States, Italy and Spain and covered acute and convalescent phases of COVID-19. The prospective study material was composed of cDNA or gDNA derived from T cells, B-cell-depleted T cells, or PBMCs. The dataset comprised deeply sampled blood TCRbeta repertoires from subjects exposed to, actively infected with, or recovered from COVID-19. A freely available public database, intended as a resource for researchers studying the immune response to SARS-CoV-2, is where the repertoires were released. The samples were drawn from the first 160 participants of the ongoing ImmuneRACE study and from over a thousand subjects provided by 6 global collaborators. Nearly every sample came with metadata listing a de-identified subject ID, COVID-19 status, age in years and sex. HLA class I and class II types, where available, came from metadata supplied by the sample provider rather than from assay-based typing.

The paper's findings and limits, for the study overall: The amount of clinical and demographic metadata varied by source and participant and was provided uncurated.

A note on this clone: The specificity of this receptor is unknown. No base qualities exist here, and no much larger clone lies one base off it.

TCRbeta CDR3 regions were amplified from genomic DNA using the immunoSEQ Assay, a bias-controlled multiplex PCR. Processing in the source paper ran as follows. The number of nucleated cells in each sample was estimated from the amplification of reference gene primers within the assay. To quantify the absolute abundance of each unique TCRbeta CDR3 rearrangement, sequence reads were collapsed and filtered. Productive Simpson clonality was computed per sample as the square root of Simpson's diversity index over productive rearrangements. TCRdb mirrors the immuneACCESS table, restricted to in-frame sequences. Some clones are absent from its copies; in checked studies, under half trace to an unresolved V gene, and the reason for the others is unknown. That table supplies the V and J calls and clone size; D and trimming were determined from the DNA. The sample table lists about 150,000 clones, 75% to 90% of them with a count of one. Around 2.2% of the sample rests with the top ten.

Each collaborating institution followed its own protocols to collect whole blood in K2EDTA tubes. For TCRbeta analysis, collaborators shipped samples as frozen whole blood, isolated PBMCs, or DNA extracted from either of those sample types. The CDR3 sequence holds 16 residues, the cysteine and phenylalanine included. Solely the CDR3 DNA is kept, with 48 bases framed from the first base. Trimming takes 4 bases from V and 0 bases from J, and the germline ends sit 13 bases apart. Taken from the germline V gene (reference sequence), the CDR1 and CDR2 loops are SEHNR and FQNEAQ. Recombination connected TRBV7-9 to TRBJ1-3; confidence is insufficient to name the D gene. Material for sequencing was peripheral blood. This receptor was obtained from a man between 65 and 80 years old with acute or convalescent COVID-19. The CDR3 region: CASSSGDVNSGNTIYF. The nucleotide sequence reads as follows: TGTGCCAGCAGCTCCGGAGACGTAAACTCTGGAAACACCATATATTTT.